These 10 T cell receptor beta chains were sequenced from one sample in a study of T-cell reconstitution after alpha-beta-depleted transplantation in children. A TCRbeta library incorporating unique molecular identifiers was prepared. TCRdb reprocessed the PCR reads with MiXCR, giving one entry per CDR3 protein. In the table there are hundreds of thousands of distinct CDR3 sequences, around 17% of which are singletons. This material consisted of PBMCs, mostly from graft donor cells, taken 360 days after TCRalphabeta/CD19-depleted stem cell transplant. Receptor source: a male patient under 18 who had a stem cell transplant for acute lymphoblastic leukemia, so the T cells may come from the graft donor.

The chain uses TRBV20-1 and TRBJ1-3; D might be TRBD1 (5 bases). V was trimmed by 1 base and J by 0 bases, leaving 19 bases between them. CDR1 and CDR2 (germline): DFQATT, SNEGSKA (reference sequence). This CDR3 has 18 residues. The CDR3 protein is CSARGVSFTGLSGNTIYF. The CDR3 coding sequence is TGCAGTGCTAGAGGGGTCTCTTTTACAGGACTCTCTGGAAACACCATATATTTT.

The sample holds many counts of this clonotype. V and J are TRBV20-1 and TRBJ2-7; 10 bases map to TRBD2. From germline, CDR1 is DFQATT and CDR2 SNEGSKA (reference sequence). The CDR3 sequence is 13 residues long. Germline trimming cut 5 bases from V and 3 bases from J; bases unmatched to any gene: 4. CDR3 sequence reads: CSASSGRDYEQYF. The CDR3 bases are TGCAGTGCTTCTAGCGGGAGAGACTACGAGCAGTACTTC.

This clonotype was found a few times. J is TRBJ2-1 and V is TRBV12-3 or TRBV12-4, with TRBD2 matching over 14 bases. This CDR3 spans 17 amino acids. J lost 7 bases, V lost 3 bases, and 8 bases had no gene match. The CDR3 sequence: CASSFSGTSGRRNEQFF. The CDR3 coding sequence is TGTGCCAGCAGTTTCTCCGGGACTAGCGGGAGACGGAATGAGCAGTTCTTC.

A few counts support this clonotype. This sequence joins TRBV2 and TRBJ1-2, with D tentatively TRBD1 (5 bases). V dropped 2 bases and J dropped 8 bases, with 12 bases sitting between them. Germline values: CDR1 SNHLY, CDR2 FYNNEI. CDR3 length: 13 amino acids. DNA of the CDR3: TGTGCCAGCAGTGAAAGGGGAGGGGACGGCTACACCTTC. The encoded protein is CASSERGGDGYTF.

This clonotype came up a few times. The rearrangement joins TRBV29-1 to TRBJ2-5; 11 positions match TRBD1. The CDR3 loop spans 16 amino acids. CDR1 SQVTM and CDR2 ANQGSEA come from the germline V gene. Trimming took 6 bases from V and 0 from J; bases not matched to a gene: 9. CDR3 bases: TGCAGCGTGACGCGGCGGGACAGGGGGTACCAAGAGACCCAGTACTTC. Residues: CSVTRRDRGYQETQYF. The full variable domain, in which reference TRBV29-1 and TRBJ2-5 provide the parts outside the CDR3, is SAVISQKPSRDICQRGTSLTIQCQVDSQVTMMFWYRQQPGQSLTLIATANQGSEATYESGFVIDKFPISRPNLTFSTLTVSNMSPEDSSIYLCSVTRRDRGYQETQYFGPGTRLLVL.

J is TRBJ2-1 and V is TRBV4-1; 8 bases are shared with TRBD1. Germline V gene sequence: CDR1 MGHRA, CDR2 YSYEKL. This CDR3 contains 18 residues. V lost 0 bases, J lost 7 bases, and 14 bases stayed unmatched. DNA for the CDR3: TGCGCCAGCAGCCAAGAAGAGTTAGGGCAGGGGGCGCAAAATGAGCAGTTCTTC. Residues: CASSQEELGQGAQNEQFF.

The V gene is TRBV5-1, the J gene TRBJ2-7; TRBD1 aligns across 9 bases. The V gene's germline CDR1 is SGHRS and CDR2 YFSETQ. The CDR3 sequence is 19 residues long. Trimming took 5 bases from V and 5 from J; bases not matched to a gene: 23. The CDR3 nucleotides are TGCGCCAGCAGTAAACTTCCTACTACCGGGACAGGGAAGGTCCACGAGCAGTACTTC. Its translation is CASSKLPTTGTGKVHEQYF.

The CDR3 region has the DNA TGTGCCAGCAGCTTAGGGAGCCAGCGGACCTACGAGCAGTACTTC. Protein product: CASSLGSQRTYEQYF. This chain links TRBV7-2 with TRBJ2-7, with a weak D call TRBD2 (5 bases). The CDR3 is 15 amino acids. CDR1 is SGHTA and CDR2 is FQGNSA in the germline V gene. Trimming left V 1 base short and J 2 bases short, with 12 bases between.

In this sample, this clonotype turned up a few times. The J gene is TRBJ2-5, the V gene TRBV18; 12 bases match TRBD2. The J segment lost 2 bases and the V segment lost 5 bases, leaving 3 bases of the junction unmatched. This CDR3 has 15 amino acids. Looked up from germline, CDR1 is KGHSH and CDR2 is LQKENI. Written as DNA, the CDR3 is TGTGCCAGCTCATCGACTAGCGGGGGTCAAGAGACCCAGTACTTC. This gives the protein CASSSTSGGQETQYF.

In its sample, this clonotype was seen a few times. This chain joins TRBV10-3 and TRBJ2-7, with 7 bases that match TRBD2. This CDR3 contains 13 residues. Trimming took 6 bases from V and 5 from J; bases not matched to a gene: 7. Germline lookup yields CDR1 ENHRY and CDR2 SYGVKD. CDR3 residues: CAISGTTEDEQYF. The CDR3 DNA sequence: TGTGCCATCAGCGGGACTACCGAGGACGAGCAGTACTTC.